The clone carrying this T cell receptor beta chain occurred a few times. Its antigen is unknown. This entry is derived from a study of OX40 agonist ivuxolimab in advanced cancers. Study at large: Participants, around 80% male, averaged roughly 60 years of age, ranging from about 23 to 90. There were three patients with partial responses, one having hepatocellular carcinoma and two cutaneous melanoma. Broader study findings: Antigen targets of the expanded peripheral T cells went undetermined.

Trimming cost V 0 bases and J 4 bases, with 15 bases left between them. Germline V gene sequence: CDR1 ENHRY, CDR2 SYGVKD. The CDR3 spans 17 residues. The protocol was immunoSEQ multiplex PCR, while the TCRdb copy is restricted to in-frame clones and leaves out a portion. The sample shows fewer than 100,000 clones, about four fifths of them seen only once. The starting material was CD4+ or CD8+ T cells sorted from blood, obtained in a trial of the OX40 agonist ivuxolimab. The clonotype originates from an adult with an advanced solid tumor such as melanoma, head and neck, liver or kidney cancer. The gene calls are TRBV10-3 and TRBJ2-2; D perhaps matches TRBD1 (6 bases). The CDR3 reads CAISESPAGVVTGELFF. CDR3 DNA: TGTGCCATCAGTGAGTCACCGGCAGGGGTGGTCACCGGGGAGCTGTTTTTT.